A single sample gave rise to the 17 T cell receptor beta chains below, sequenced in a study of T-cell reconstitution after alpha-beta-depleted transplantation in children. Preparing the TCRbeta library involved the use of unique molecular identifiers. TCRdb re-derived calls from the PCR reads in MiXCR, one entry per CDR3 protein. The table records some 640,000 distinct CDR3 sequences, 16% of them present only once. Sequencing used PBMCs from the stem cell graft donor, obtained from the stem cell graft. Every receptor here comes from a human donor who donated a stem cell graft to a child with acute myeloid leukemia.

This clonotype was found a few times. The DNA for the CDR3 is TGCGCCAGCAGCCAAGATCCTAGCGGGTCCACAGATACGCAGTATTTT. Residues: CASSQDPSGSTDTQYF. The rearrangement links TRBV4-3 to TRBJ2-3; 8 bases agree with TRBD2. The CDR3 runs to 16 residues. V was clipped by 0 bases and J by 2 bases; unmatched bases: 4. CDR1 and CDR2 from the germline V gene are LGHNA and YSLEER.

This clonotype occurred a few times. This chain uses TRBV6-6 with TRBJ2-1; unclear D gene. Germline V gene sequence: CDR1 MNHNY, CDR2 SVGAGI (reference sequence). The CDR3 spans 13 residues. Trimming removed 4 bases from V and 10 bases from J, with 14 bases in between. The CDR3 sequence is CASSSPSGNEQFF. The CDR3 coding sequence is TGTGCCAGCAGTTCGCCCTCGGGCAACGAGCAGTTCTTC.

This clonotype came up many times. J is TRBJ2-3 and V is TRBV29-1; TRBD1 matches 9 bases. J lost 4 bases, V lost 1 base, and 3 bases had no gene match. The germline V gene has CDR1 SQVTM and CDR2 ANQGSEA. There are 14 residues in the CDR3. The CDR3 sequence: CSVEGQGEPDTQYF. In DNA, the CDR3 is TGCAGCGTTGAAGGACAGGGGGAACCAGATACGCAGTATTTT.

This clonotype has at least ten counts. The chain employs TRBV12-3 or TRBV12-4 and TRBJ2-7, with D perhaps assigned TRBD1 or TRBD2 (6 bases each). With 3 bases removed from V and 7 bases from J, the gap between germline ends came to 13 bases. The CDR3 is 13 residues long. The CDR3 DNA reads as TGTGCCAGCAGTTTCTCAGGGGCGGGAGAGCAGTACTTC. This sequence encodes CASSFSGAGEQYF.

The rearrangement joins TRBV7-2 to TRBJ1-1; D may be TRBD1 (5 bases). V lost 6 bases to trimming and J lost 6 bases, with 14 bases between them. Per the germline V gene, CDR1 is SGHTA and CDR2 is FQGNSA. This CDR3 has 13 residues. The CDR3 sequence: CASRPGGVAEAFF. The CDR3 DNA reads TGTGCCAGCAGACCCGGGGGGGTCGCTGAAGCTTTCTTT.

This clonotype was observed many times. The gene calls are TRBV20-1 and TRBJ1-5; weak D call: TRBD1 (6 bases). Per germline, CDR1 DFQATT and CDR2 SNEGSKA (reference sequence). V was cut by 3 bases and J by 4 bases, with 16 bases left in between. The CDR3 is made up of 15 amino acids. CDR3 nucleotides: TGCAGTGCTAGCCACGTAGGGGGGGGGAATCAGCCCCAGCATTTT. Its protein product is CSASHVGGGNQPQHF.

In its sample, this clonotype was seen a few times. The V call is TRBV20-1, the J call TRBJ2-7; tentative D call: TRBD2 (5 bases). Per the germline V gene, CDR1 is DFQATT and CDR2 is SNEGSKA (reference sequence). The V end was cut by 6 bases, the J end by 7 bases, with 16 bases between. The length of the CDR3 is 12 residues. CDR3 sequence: CSAPTTTEEQYF. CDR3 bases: TGCAGTGCCCCGACTACTACGGAGGAGCAGTACTTC.

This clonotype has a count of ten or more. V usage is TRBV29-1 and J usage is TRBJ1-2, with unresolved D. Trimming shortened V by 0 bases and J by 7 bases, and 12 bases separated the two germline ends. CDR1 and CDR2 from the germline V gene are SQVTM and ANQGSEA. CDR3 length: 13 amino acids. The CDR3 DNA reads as TGCAGCGTTGAAGATCGGCAGGCGGGTGGCTACACCTTC. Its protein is CSVEDRQAGGYTF.

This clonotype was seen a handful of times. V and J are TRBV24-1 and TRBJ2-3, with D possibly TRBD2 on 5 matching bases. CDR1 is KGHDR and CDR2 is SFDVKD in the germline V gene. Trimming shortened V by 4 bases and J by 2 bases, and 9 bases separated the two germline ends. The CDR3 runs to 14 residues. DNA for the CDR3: TGTGCCACCAGTGAATCCGGGATCACAGATACGCAGTATTTT. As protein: CATSESGITDTQYF.

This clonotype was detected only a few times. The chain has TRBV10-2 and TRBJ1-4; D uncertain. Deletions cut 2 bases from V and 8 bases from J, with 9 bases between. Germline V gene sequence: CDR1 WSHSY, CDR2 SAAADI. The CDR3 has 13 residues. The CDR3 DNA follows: TGCGCCAGCAGTGAGAACAGATGGGAAAAACTGTTTTTT. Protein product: CASSENRWEKLFF.

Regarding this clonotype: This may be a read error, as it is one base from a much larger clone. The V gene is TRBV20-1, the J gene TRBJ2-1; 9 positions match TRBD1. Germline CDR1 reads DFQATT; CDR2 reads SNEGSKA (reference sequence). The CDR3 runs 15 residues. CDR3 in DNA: TGCACTGCTAGTTTACTCGGACAGGGGTTAAATGAGCAGTTCTTC. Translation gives CTASLLGQGLNEQFF.

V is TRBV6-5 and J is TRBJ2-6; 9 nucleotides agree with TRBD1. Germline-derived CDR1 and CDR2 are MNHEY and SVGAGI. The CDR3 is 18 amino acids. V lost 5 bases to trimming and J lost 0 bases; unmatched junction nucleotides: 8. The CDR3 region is CASSNWDRVNSGANVLTF. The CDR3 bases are TGTGCCAGCAGTAACTGGGACAGGGTCAACTCTGGGGCCAACGTCCTGACTTTC.

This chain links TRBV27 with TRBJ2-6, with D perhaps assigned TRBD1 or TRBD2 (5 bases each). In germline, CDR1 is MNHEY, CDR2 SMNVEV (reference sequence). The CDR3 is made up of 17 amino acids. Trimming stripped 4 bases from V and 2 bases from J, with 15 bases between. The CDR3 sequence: CASSWAWGNTGANVLTF. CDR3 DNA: TGTGCCAGCAGTTGGGCTTGGGGGAATACTGGGGCCAACGTCCTGACTTTC. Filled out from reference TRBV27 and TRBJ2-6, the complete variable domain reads EAQVTQNPRYLITVTGKKLTVTCSQNMNHEYMSWYRQDPGLGLRQIYYSMNVEVTDKGDVPEGYKVSRKEKRNFPLILESPSPNQTSLYFCASSWAWGNTGANVLTFGAGSRLTVL.

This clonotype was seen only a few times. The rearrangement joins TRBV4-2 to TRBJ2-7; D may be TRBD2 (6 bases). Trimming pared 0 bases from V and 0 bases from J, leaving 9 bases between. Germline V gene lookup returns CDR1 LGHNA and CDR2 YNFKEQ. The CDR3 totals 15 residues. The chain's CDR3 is CASSQEGGSSYEQYF. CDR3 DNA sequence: TGTGCCAGCAGCCAAGAGGGGGGTTCCTCCTACGAGCAGTACTTC.

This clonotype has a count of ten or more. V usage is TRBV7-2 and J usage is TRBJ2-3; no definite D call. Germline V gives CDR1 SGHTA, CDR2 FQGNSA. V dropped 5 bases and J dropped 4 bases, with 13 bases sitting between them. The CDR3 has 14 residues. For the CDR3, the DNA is TGTGCCAGCAGCCCGGCCAAGCGCTCAGATACGCAGTATTTT. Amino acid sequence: CASSPAKRSDTQYF.

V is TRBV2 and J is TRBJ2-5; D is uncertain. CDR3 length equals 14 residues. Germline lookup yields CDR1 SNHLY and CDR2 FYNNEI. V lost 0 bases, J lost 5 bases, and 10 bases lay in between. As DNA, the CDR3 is TGTGCCAGCAGTGAAGCGCTTCTTGGGGAGACCCAGTACTTC. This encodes CASSEALLGETQYF.

The CDR3 nucleotides are TGTGCCAGCAGTGACCCCGGACAGGGCAGATACCAAGAGACCCAGTACTTC. Translating it yields CASSDPGQGRYQETQYF. This sequence joins TRBV25-1 and TRBJ2-5; 8 bases align to TRBD1. V dropped 3 bases and J dropped 0; count of bases not matched to a gene: 9. The CDR3 is 17 residues long. CDR1 is MGHDK and CDR2 is SYGVNS in the germline V gene.